A selection of T cell receptor beta chains follows, all from one sample in a study of T cells in Graves' hyperthyroidism and ophthalmopathy. TCRdb re-analysed the multiplex PCR reads in MiXCR, keeping a single row per CDR3 protein. The data hold 550,000 to 700,000 distinct CDR3 sequences, with around 15% observed a single time. The sample comprised blood. Every receptor here comes from a woman aged 40-49 years with Graves' ophthalmopathy. Each CDR3 is given with its conserved first and last residue. The order of the fields is V gene, J gene, D gene, clone size, CDR3 protein, CDR3 DNA. D genes are given only for firm matches. Part of the rows lack a size; the others show once, few, many or a class for expanded clones.

v_gene: TRBV12-3/TRBV12-4
j_gene: TRBJ1-1
d_gene: TRBD1
abundance: .
CDR3aa: CASSSRDRLYTEAFF
CDR3nt: TGTGCCAGCAGTTCCCGGGACAGGCTGTACACTGAAGCTTTCTTT

v_gene: TRBV10-3
j_gene: TRBJ2-3
d_gene: .
abundance: .
CDR3aa: CAISAPATGTDTQYF
CDR3nt: TGTGCCATCAGTGCCCCCGCAACTGGAACAGATACGCAGTATTTT

v_gene: TRBV6-2/TRBV6-3
j_gene: TRBJ2-7
d_gene: TRBD2
abundance: many
CDR3aa: CASSKLAGRSSYEQYF
CDR3nt: TGTGCCAGCAGTAAATTAGCGGGCCGAAGCTCCTACGAGCAGTACTTC

v_gene: TRBV28
j_gene: TRBJ2-7
d_gene: TRBD2
abundance: many
CDR3aa: CASSFGRAEPTYEQYF
CDR3nt: TGTGCCAGCAGTTTTGGGAGGGCCGAGCCAACCTACGAGCAGTACTTC

v_gene: TRBV30
j_gene: TRBJ2-7
d_gene: TRBD1
abundance: few
CDR3aa: CAGSDPGGQYF
CDR3nt: TGTGCCGGCTCAGACCCAGGGGGGCAGTACTTC

v_gene: TRBV7-3
j_gene: TRBJ2-2
d_gene: TRBD2
abundance: many
CDR3aa: CASSPLLSGSGELFF
CDR3nt: TGTGCCAGCAGCCCCCTCCTGAGCGGGAGTGGGGAGCTGTTTTTT

v_gene: TRBV2
j_gene: TRBJ1-2
d_gene: TRBD1
abundance: many
CDR3aa: CASRYRGANYGYTF
CDR3nt: TGTGCCAGCAGATACAGGGGGGCTAACTATGGCTACACCTTC

v_gene: TRBV10-3
j_gene: TRBJ2-5
d_gene: TRBD2
abundance: many
CDR3aa: CAISQTSGPQETQYF
CDR3nt: TGTGCCATCAGTCAGACTAGCGGACCGCAAGAGACCCAGTACTTC

v_gene: TRBV12-3/TRBV12-4
j_gene: TRBJ2-5
d_gene: .
abundance: many
CDR3aa: CASSFVPFSGEETQYF
CDR3nt: TGTGCCAGCAGTTTCGTACCCTTTAGCGGAGAAGAGACCCAGTACTTC

v_gene: TRBV11-2
j_gene: TRBJ1-1
d_gene: .
abundance: many
CDR3aa: CASLSGGDVTEAFF
CDR3nt: TGTGCCAGCCTCAGCGGCGGGGACGTCACTGAAGCTTTCTTT

v_gene: TRBV6-1
j_gene: TRBJ2-5
d_gene: TRBD2
abundance: many
CDR3aa: CASSLGLARVRTQYF
CDR3nt: TGTGCCAGCAGCTTGGGACTAGCGCGTGTTCGGACCCAGTACTTC

v_gene: TRBV30
j_gene: TRBJ1-5
d_gene: .
abundance: .
CDR3aa: CAWRSPTNQPQHF
CDR3nt: TGTGCCTGGAGATCCCCGACTAATCAGCCCCAGCATTTT

v_gene: TRBV24-1
j_gene: TRBJ2-5
d_gene: TRBD1
abundance: many
CDR3aa: CATSDSIDRGLETQYF
CDR3nt: TGTGCCACCAGTGATTCGATCGACAGGGGGCTTGAGACCCAGTACTTC

v_gene: TRBV9
j_gene: TRBJ1-2
d_gene: .
abundance: many
CDR3aa: CASRHGGDYGYTF
CDR3nt: TGTGCCAGCAGGCACGGGGGAGACTATGGCTACACCTTC

v_gene: TRBV7-8
j_gene: TRBJ1-1
d_gene: .
abundance: many
CDR3aa: CASSQGQGFGGAFF
CDR3nt: TGTGCCAGCAGCCAAGGTCAGGGGTTCGGAGGAGCTTTCTTT

v_gene: TRBV7-9
j_gene: TRBJ2-4
d_gene: .
abundance: many
CDR3aa: CASSVGGRAKNIQYF
CDR3nt: TGTGCCAGCAGCGTAGGGGGTAGAGCCAAAAACATTCAGTACTTC

v_gene: TRBV7-3
j_gene: TRBJ2-7
d_gene: .
abundance: many
CDR3aa: CASSISGTPSYEQYF
CDR3nt: TGTGCCAGCAGTATTTCCGGGACACCCAGCTACGAGCAGTACTTC

v_gene: TRBV6-2/TRBV6-3
j_gene: TRBJ1-1
d_gene: TRBD1
abundance: many
CDR3aa: CASTQGQMNTEAFF
CDR3nt: TGTGCCAGCACTCAGGGACAGATGAACACTGAAGCTTTCTTT

v_gene: TRBV5-1
j_gene: TRBJ1-2
d_gene: .
abundance: many
CDR3aa: CASSEGTGDNLRSYTF
CDR3nt: TGCGCCAGCAGCGAAGGGACGGGGGACAACCTTAGAAGCTACACCTTC

v_gene: TRBV28
j_gene: TRBJ2-7
d_gene: TRBD1
abundance: .
CDR3aa: CASSTPGTGVNEQYF
CDR3nt: TGTGCCAGCAGCACCCCCGGGACAGGGGTGAACGAGCAGTACTTC

v_gene: TRBV20-1
j_gene: TRBJ1-1
d_gene: .
abundance: once
CDR3aa: CSAPRWDTEAFF
CDR3nt: TGCAGTGCTCCCCGGTGGGACACTGAAGCTTTCTTT

v_gene: TRBV6-2/TRBV6-3
j_gene: TRBJ2-7
d_gene: TRBD2
abundance: many
CDR3aa: CASSSLLVGGHEQYF
CDR3nt: TGTGCCAGCAGCTCCCTCTTGGTGGGAGGGCACGAGCAGTACTTC

v_gene: TRBV20-1
j_gene: TRBJ1-2
d_gene: TRBD1
abundance: many
CDR3aa: CSARYLTGDGGYTF
CDR3nt: TGCAGTGCTAGGTACCTAACAGGGGACGGGGGCTACACCTTC

v_gene: TRBV6-2/TRBV6-3
j_gene: TRBJ1-1
d_gene: .
abundance: many
CDR3aa: CASSYFGSTEAFF
CDR3nt: TGTGCCAGCAGTTACTTCGGGAGCACTGAAGCTTTCTTT

v_gene: TRBV4-3
j_gene: TRBJ2-7
d_gene: TRBD2
abundance: many
CDR3aa: CASSQDGSGTYEQYF
CDR3nt: TGCGCCAGCAGCCAAGATGGTAGCGGGACATACGAGCAGTACTTC

v_gene: TRBV5-1
j_gene: TRBJ2-7
d_gene: .
abundance: many
CDR3aa: CASSLGAREQYF
CDR3nt: TGCGCCAGCAGCTTGGGGGCGCGGGAGCAGTACTTC

v_gene: TRBV20-1
j_gene: TRBJ2-7
d_gene: .
abundance: .
CDR3aa: CSAKPGASYEQYF
CDR3nt: TGCAGTGCTAAACCAGGCGCCTCCTACGAGCAGTACTTC

v_gene: TRBV29-1
j_gene: TRBJ2-4
d_gene: TRBD2
abundance: many
CDR3aa: CSVRGTSGINIQYF
CDR3nt: TGCAGCGTCCGCGGGACTAGCGGCATAAACATTCAGTACTTC

v_gene: TRBV30
j_gene: TRBJ2-5
d_gene: TRBD1
abundance: many
CDR3aa: CALGAGGGETQYF
CDR3nt: TGTGCCCTTGGGGCAGGGGGCGGAGAGACCCAGTACTTC

v_gene: TRBV7-6
j_gene: TRBJ2-3
d_gene: TRBD2
abundance: .
CDR3aa: CASSRLTSGTDTQYF
CDR3nt: TGTGCCAGCAGCCGATTGACTAGCGGCACAGATACGCAGTATTTT